This T cell receptor beta chain was retrieved from a study of T-cell reconstitution after alpha-beta-depleted transplantation in children. The V gene's germline CDR1 is DFQATT and CDR2 SNEGSKA (reference sequence). The CDR3 is 17 residues long. The junction had 9 bases not matched to a gene; V was cut back by 0 bases and J by 4 bases. The authors prepared the TCRbeta library with unique molecular identifiers. TCRdb re-called the PCR reads through MiXCR, storing one row per CDR3 protein. Here the sample spans about 400,000 distinct CDR3 sequences, roughly 22% being singletons. This clonotype has a count of ten or more.

The TCR was taken from a human donor who donated a stem cell graft to a child with acute myeloid leukemia. Specimen: PBMCs from the stem cell graft donor, collected from the stem cell graft. V and J are TRBV20-1 and TRBJ2-2; TRBD2 matches 9 bases. CDR3 sequence (DNA): TGCAGTGCTAGAGATCCTTTAGCGGGAGTTGCCACCGGGGAGCTGTTTTTT. Its translation: CSARDPLAGVATGELFF.